The clone carrying this TCR beta chain has a single count. The record originates from a study of control samples from healthy donors and cancer patients. Data came from immunoSEQ multiplex PCR; TCRdb stores just in-frame clones and leaves some out. The table lists more than 100,000 clones, around 93% of them singletons. The source of this sequence is a young man in good health. Material: blood.

DNA for the CDR3: TGTGCCAGCAGCGGTAGTCCCCGGAACACTGAAGCTTTCTTT. Translated: CASSGSPRNTEAFF. The rearrangement links TRBV7-9 to TRBJ1-1; D is uncertain. V lost 5 bases and J 1 base, leaving 11 bases between the germline ends. CDR3 length equals 14 residues. CDR1 SEHNR and CDR2 FQNEAQ come from the germline V gene (reference sequence).